This T cell receptor beta chain comes out of a study of memory CD4+ T cells and cytomegalovirus serostatus (dated by TCRdb to the late 2010s). In the study overall: The cohort comprised about 35 healthy Belgian adults, 9 CMV seropositive and 24 CMV seronegative. To replicate a published TCR-based CMV serostatus classifier, the researchers sequenced the CD4+ memory TCRbeta repertoires of a Belgian cohort whose cytomegalovirus serostatus was known.

Concerning this clone itself: What antigen it recognizes has not been identified. Base qualities were left out, and no much larger clone turns up one base away.

A FACSAria II was used to sort memory CD4+ T cells, defined as single viable CD3+CD4+CD8-CD45RO+ cells. To determine CMV serostatus, a Roche Elecsys assay was used that detects serum IgG against CMV pp150, pp28, p38 and p52. Once the samples were thawed, total CD4+ T cells were enriched through positive selection using CD4 magnetic microbeads. The samples came from a different study that was designed specifically to examine the CD4+ T cell memory repertoire. Peripheral blood mononuclear cells were isolated and cryopreserved following standard operating procedures; serum was stored at -80 °C. The staining used CD3-PerCP (BW264/56), CD4-APC (RPA-T4), CD45RO-PE (UCHT1) and CD8-Pacific Orange (3B5) antibodies, and Sytox blue was used to exclude non-viable cells. Trimming costs V 6 bases and J 1 base, and their ends lie 15 bases apart. The germline V gene sets CDR1 to SNHLY and CDR2 to FYNNEI. Including the terminal cysteine and phenylalanine, the CDR3 comprises 15 residues. This entry keeps only the CDR3 DNA: 45 bases, framed from base 1.

Broader findings and caveats from the paper: On the Belgian cohort, the classifier built on the original framework reached a median bootstrapped AUC of almost 0.96, with a 95% CI of 0.76-1.00. Unlike the original study, which covered naive and memory CD4+ and CD8+ populations, the Belgian study sequenced only CD4+CD45RO+ memory cells. The results were read as suggesting that the CMV-associated TCR signature is, for the most part, present in the CD4+ memory repertoire. Among the 160 or so previously reported CMV-associated TCRbeta sequences, 67 showed up in the CD4+ memory repertoires, with each one found in between one and five individuals. CMV serostatus prediction reached a median bootstrapped AUC of 0.95 with the original framework and roughly 0.9 with a US-trained random forest.

Genomic DNA was extracted from sorted cells with the Quick-DNA Microprep Kit. Amplification of TCRbeta DNA was done with the immunoSEQ hsTCRbeta kit, following the protocol from the manufacturer. An Illumina MiSeq instrument was used to sequence the TCRbeta libraries. Concerning the study's data processing: Once out-of-frame sequences had been removed, a few million distinct TCRbeta sequences were left, which works out to an average of approximately 63,000 per individual. Each individual was scored by the count of around 160 previously reported CMV-associated TCRbeta sequences and the total productive distinct TCRbeta count. A beta-binomial model was reimplemented in Python, and scikit-learn random forests with default parameters were trained on US cohort data. On the Belgian cohort, classifier performance was reported as the median AUC, along with percentile confidence intervals, across 10,000 bootstrap iterations. TCRdb took over this immuneACCESS table, retaining in-frame rearrangements with V and J assigned. Such tables are incomplete; in checked studies, under half of the missing clones stem from an unresolved V gene, and the remainder is unexplained. D and trimming were read from the DNA, whereas the V and J calls and clone size are those reported in that table. This sample gives over 75,000 clones in total; 80% of them show up just once. Of the sample, about 3.5% is held by the ten largest clones.

This sequence uses TRBV2 and TRBJ2-5, with TRBD1 perhaps the D gene, on 6 matching bases. The material sequenced was memory CD4+ T cells from blood. This clonotype was sampled from an adult in good health and CMV-seropositive. CDR3 region: CASRVDSHFQETQYF. The DNA sequence reads TGTGCCAGCAGGGTGGACAGCCACTTCCAAGAGACCCAGTACTTC.